The 29 T cell receptor beta chains below were found in one sample sequenced in a study of shared clonotypes between healthy human individuals. Profiled with immunoSEQ multiplex PCR; TCRdb holds only in-frame clones, not every one. Of a few hundred thousand clones in the sample, approximately 70% were seen once. Source material: memory CD4+ T cells sorted from blood. The subset here: CD45RA-negative fraction. The receptor source for this set is a man aged 25-45 years in good health.

The chain recombines TRBV18 with TRBJ2-3; D gene unclear. The CDR3 length is 13 residues. Germline assignment: CDR1 KGHSH and CDR2 LQKENI. V gave up 3 bases and J gave up 4 bases, with 8 bases separating them. The CDR3 reads CASSPTDADTQYF. CDR3 nucleotide sequence: TGTGCCAGCTCACCGACGGATGCAGATACGCAGTATTTT.

The chain employs TRBV5-4 and TRBJ1-2; possibly TRBD1 for D (5 bases). Germline CDR1 is SGHNT and CDR2 is YYREEE (reference sequence). This CDR3 has 13 residues. The V end lost 1 base, the J end lost 6 bases, and 10 bases lay between the germline ends. CDR3 bases: TGTGCCAGCAGCTTGCGGCAGGGTCATGGCTACACCTTC. This codes for CASSLRQGHGYTF.

The chain carries TRBV5-4 and TRBJ2-3; D is uncertain. The CDR3 covers 14 residues. Germline V gives CDR1 SGHNT, CDR2 YYREEE (reference sequence). Trimming removed 4 bases from V and 1 base from J, with 10 bases in between. CDR3 in DNA: TGTGCCAGCAGCCCGGGCCCTGGCACAGATACGCAGTATTTT. Amino acid sequence: CASSPGPGTDTQYF.

V is TRBV28 and J is TRBJ2-7; D uncertain. This CDR3 region has 15 residues. From germline, CDR1 is MDHEN and CDR2 SYDVKM. The ends were cut back, 4 bases at V and 3 bases at J, with 16 bases in the middle. The CDR3, as DNA: TGTGCCAGCAGTTCAGTCTCAATCGGGTTCTACGAGCAGTACTTC. It codes for CASSSVSIGFYEQYF.

This clone occurred a few times. The chain combines TRBV19 with TRBJ2-2, with D maybe TRBD1 (6 bases). Trimming removed 4 bases from V and 2 bases from J, with 14 bases in between. The CDR3 has 16 amino acids. Germline-derived CDR1 and CDR2 are LNHDA and SQIVND (reference sequence). CDR3 sequence reads: CASSRPFGGNTGELFF. In nucleotides, the CDR3 is TGTGCCAGTAGTAGGCCCTTTGGGGGCAACACCGGGGAGCTGTTTTTT.

Concerning this clone itself: Different DNA sequences within this sample yield the same CDR3. The rearrangement links TRBV5-1 to TRBJ2-7; 8 bases align to TRBD2. The CDR3 consists of 15 residues. Germline trimming cut 0 bases from V and 0 bases from J; bases unmatched to any gene: 2. Germline V gene lookup returns CDR1 SGHRS and CDR2 YFSETQ. The CDR3 spells CASSLVAGGSYEQYF. CDR3 bases: TGCGCCAGCAGCTTGGTGGCGGGGGGCTCCTACGAGCAGTACTTC.

This chain connects TRBV28 to TRBJ2-7; D may match TRBD1 or TRBD2 (5 bases each). Looked up from germline, CDR1 is MDHEN and CDR2 is SYDVKM. This CDR3 has 18 amino acids. Trimming stripped 4 bases from V and 3 bases from J, with 25 bases between. This CDR3 is CASSSPPGTRNTLYEQYF. Written as DNA, the CDR3 is TGTGCCAGCAGTTCCCCCCCCGGGACGAGAAATACCCTCTACGAGCAGTACTTC.

The chain employs TRBV28 and TRBJ2-2; 10 bases are shared with TRBD2. V lost 7 bases to trimming and J lost 5 bases; unmatched junction nucleotides: 25. This CDR3 contains 21 residues. Germline assignment: CDR1 MDHEN and CDR2 SYDVKM. The CDR3 nucleotides read TGTGCCAGCACCTCATCCACGGCTAGCGGGAGAGGGGCCTCGGGGACCGGGGAGCTGTTTTTT. Amino acids: CASTSSTASGRGASGTGELFF.

This chain joins TRBV5-4 and TRBJ2-5, with a tentative D call TRBD2 (6 bases). The V and J ends lost 4 bases and 2 bases respectively, with 15 bases between them. Germline V CDR1 and CDR2: SGHNT, YYREEE (reference sequence). The CDR3 is 15 residues long. CDR3 DNA sequence: TGTGCCAGCAGCCCCGTAGGGACTTTACAAGAGACCCAGTACTTC. Translating gives CASSPVGTLQETQYF.

This clone appeared a few times. V is TRBV4-1 and J is TRBJ1-4, with TRBD1 identical over 11 bases. The V segment lost 5 bases and the J segment 8 bases; nucleotides outside the gene matches: 7. CDR3 length: 15 residues. Germline assignment: CDR1 MGHRA and CDR2 YSYEKL. The CDR3 loop reads CASSLPGQGAEKLFF. DNA of the CDR3: TGCGCCAGCAGCTTACCCGGACAGGGGGCGGAAAAACTGTTTTTT.

Notes on this clone: Other DNA sequences in this specimen translate into the identical CDR3. The V and J genes are TRBV30 and TRBJ1-5; TRBD1 aligns across 10 bases. Looked up from germline, CDR1 is GTSNPN and CDR2 is SVGIG (reference sequence). The V gene end was trimmed by 5 bases and the J gene end by 5 bases; junction bases not matched to a gene: 3. The CDR3 runs to 13 residues. The CDR3 loop is CAWGGQGDQPQHF. CDR3 in DNA: TGTGCCTGGGGAGGACAGGGGGATCAGCCCCAGCATTTT.

This clone was recorded many times. The identical CDR3 is also encoded by other nucleotide sequences in the sample. The chain combines TRBV7-9 with TRBJ1-1; D is undetermined. The CDR3 consists of 10 residues. The germline V and J ends were trimmed by 3 bases and 10 bases, with 6 bases remaining between them. The germline V gene has CDR1 SEHNR and CDR2 FQNEAQ (reference sequence). The CDR3 coding sequence is TGTGCCAGCAGCTTGGGGAGAGCTTTCTTT. This gives the protein CASSLGRAFF.

With regard to this clone: A much bigger clone sits one base away, suggesting this may be a read error. Other nucleotide sequences from this sample produce the same CDR3. The rearrangement uses TRBV9 and TRBJ2-1; weak D call: TRBD2 (5 bases). The CDR3 has 13 amino acids. Germline CDR1 SGDLS, CDR2 YYNGEE. V was clipped by 0 bases and J by 5 bases, with 6 bases between them. The CDR3 reads CASSVAGNNEQFF. CDR3 in DNA: TGTGCCAGCAGCGTAGCGGGGAACAATGAGCAGTTCTTC.

This sequence joins TRBV5-1 and TRBJ2-1; 12 bases line up with TRBD2. After removal of 0 bases from V and 4 bases from J, the junction contained 5 bases not matched to a gene. This CDR3 region has 17 residues. Germline assignment: CDR1 SGHRS and CDR2 YFSETQ. This CDR3 reads CASSLVGLAGGYNEQFF. In nucleotides, the CDR3 is TGCGCCAGCAGCTTGGTGGGCCTAGCGGGAGGGTACAATGAGCAGTTCTTC.

The chain joins TRBV10-1 to TRBJ1-1; D call uncertain. Per the germline V gene, CDR1 is WNHNN and CDR2 is SYGVQD (reference sequence). V shed 7 bases and J shed 0 bases, with 9 bases lying between them. This CDR3 has 13 residues. CDR3 bases: TGCGCCAGCACCTACGGGGTGAACACTGAAGCTTTCTTT. It encodes CASTYGVNTEAFF.

V and J are TRBV27 and TRBJ2-3; D is perhaps TRBD2 (6 bases). Trimming stripped 3 bases from V and 4 bases from J, with 8 bases between. CDR3 size: 13 residues. Per the germline V gene, CDR1 is MNHEY and CDR2 is SMNVEV (reference sequence). The CDR3 is CASSFGGADTQYF. The CDR3, as DNA: TGTGCCAGCAGTTTTGGCGGGGCAGATACGCAGTATTTT.

Only a few counts were recorded for this clone. V gene TRBV5-6 combines with J gene TRBJ2-7; 8 bases match TRBD1. Germline assignment: CDR1 SGHDT and CDR2 YYEEEE. The CDR3 has 14 residues. J gave up 2 bases and V 2 bases, and 3 bases lay outside the gene matches. The CDR3 DNA follows: TGTGCCAGCAGCTTCCGGGACAGGACCTACGAGCAGTACTTC. It specifies CASSFRDRTYEQYF.

This clone appeared a single time. The V call is TRBV9, the J call TRBJ2-2; no clear D gene. Trimming left V 0 bases short and J 2 bases short, with 8 bases between. Germline V gives CDR1 SGDLS, CDR2 YYNGEE. CDR3 length: 15 residues. The CDR3 DNA reads as TGTGCCAGCAGCGTAGTAGGGTTTAACACCGGGGAGCTGTTTTTT. Protein product: CASSVVGFNTGELFF.

The J gene is TRBJ2-3, the V gene TRBV30; D may be TRBD2 (5 bases). The CDR3 has 15 amino acids. V was trimmed by 4 bases and J by 2 bases, leaving 16 bases between them. The germline V gene has CDR1 GTSNPN and CDR2 SVGIG (reference sequence). The CDR3 DNA is TGTGCCTGGAAGGGCGGGCCAAGATTCACAGATACGCAGTATTTT. Translating it yields CAWKGGPRFTDTQYF.

The gene calls are TRBV9 and TRBJ1-1; D perhaps matches TRBD1 (6 bases). Germline V CDR1 and CDR2: SGDLS, YYNGEE. Trimming removed 3 bases from V and 3 bases from J, with 15 bases in between. The CDR3 is 15 residues long. CDR3: CASSANRAGDTEAFF. CDR3 in DNA: TGTGCCAGCAGCGCCAACAGGGCGGGGGACACTGAAGCTTTCTTT.

The chain recombines TRBV4-1 with TRBJ2-2; maybe TRBD2 (6 bases). The CDR3 has 15 amino acids. V dropped 3 bases and J dropped 1 base, with 9 bases sitting between them. Germline V lookup: CDR1 MGHRA, CDR2 YSYEKL. The CDR3 sequence is CASSQGTLNTGELFF. The CDR3 nucleotides read TGCGCCAGCAGCCAGGGGACTTTGAACACCGGGGAGCTGTTTTTT.

V usage is TRBV7-3 and J usage is TRBJ2-5, with a possible D match to TRBD2 (5 bases). Trimming shortened V by 2 bases and J by 6 bases, and 16 bases separated the two germline ends. CDR1 is SGHTA, CDR2 FQGTGA, per germline. The CDR3 has 15 residues. CDR3 in DNA: TGTGCCAGCAGCTTACAAGAGGGTCGAGAAAAGACCCAGTACTTC. Amino acids: CASSLQEGREKTQYF.

This clone appeared a few times. J is TRBJ2-3 and V is TRBV5-4; 11 bases line up with TRBD2. The germline V gene encodes CDR1 SGHNT and CDR2 YYREEE (reference sequence). Trimming removed 1 base from V and 0 bases from J; junction bases left unmatched: 4. The CDR3 runs 17 residues. The CDR3 DNA reads TGTGCCAGCAGCTTGAGACTAGCGGGACCTAGCACAGATACGCAGTATTTT. As protein: CASSLRLAGPSTDTQYF.

The chain couples TRBV7-6 to TRBJ2-7; 9 nucleotides align to TRBD1. The CDR3 totals 15 residues. Trimming removed 6 bases from V and 6 bases from J; junction bases left unmatched: 12. CDR1 is SGHVS, CDR2 FNYEAQ, per germline. The CDR3 loop reads CASSAEDRGGSEQYF. In DNA, the CDR3 is TGTGCCAGCAGTGCAGAGGACAGGGGCGGAAGCGAGCAGTACTTC.

The rearrangement links TRBV10-3 to TRBJ1-1, with D perhaps matching TRBD1 (6 bases). Germline V CDR1 and CDR2: ENHRY, SYGVKD. The CDR3 is made up of 14 amino acids. The V gene lost 6 bases and the J gene lost 7 bases, with 18 bases spanning the gap. The CDR3 here is CAIRTTGNKGEAFF. The CDR3, as DNA: TGTGCCATCAGGACCACAGGGAATAAGGGTGAAGCTTTCTTT.

This rearrangement joins TRBV4-3 to TRBJ2-3; TRBD2 matches at 8 bases. This CDR3 has 16 amino acids. V was clipped by 0 bases and J by 2 bases; unmatched bases: 4. Per germline, CDR1 LGHNA and CDR2 YSLEER. The CDR3 bases are TGCGCCAGCAGCCAAGATAGCGGGGTCCACACAGATACGCAGTATTTT. Its translation: CASSQDSGVHTDTQYF.

The genes are TRBV11-2 and TRBJ2-7; D unresolved. The CDR3 has 12 amino acids. CDR1 is SGHAT, CDR2 FQNNGV, per germline. V shed 6 bases and J shed 4 bases, with 10 bases lying between them. The CDR3: CASSPSQYEQYF. CDR3 coding DNA: TGTGCCAGCAGTCCCAGCCAGTACGAGCAGTACTTC.

This chain joins TRBV9 and TRBJ2-2; 11 nucleotides line up with TRBD2. Germline-derived CDR1 and CDR2 are SGDLS and YYNGEE. With 0 bases clipped from V and 0 bases from J, the junction kept 4 bases outside the gene matches. This CDR3 has 18 amino acids. The CDR3 loop is CASSVGLAGRPNTGELFF. The CDR3 DNA reads TGTGCCAGCAGCGTAGGACTAGCGGGACGGCCGAACACCGGGGAGCTGTTTTTT.

In its sample, this clone was seen once. The rearrangement uses TRBV5-8 and TRBJ2-3; TRBD2 might be the D (5 bases). V was pared by 1 base and J by 10 bases, with 19 bases between. CDR1 and CDR2 from the germline V gene are SGHTS and YDEGEE. The CDR3 has 15 residues. The CDR3 DNA sequence: TGTGCCAGCAGCTTGAAATGGACTCCGGCAGGTTCGCAGTATTTT. It is translated as CASSLKWTPAGSQYF.